Below are 17 T cell receptor beta chains sequenced from a single sample in a study of regulatory T cells in long-lasting Graves disease. In building TCR beta libraries, iRepertoire HTBI primers were used together with Arm-PCR of CDR3 regions. TCRdb fed the multiplex PCR reads into MiXCR, producing one record per CDR3 protein. The profile shows 350,000 to 450,000 distinct CDR3 sequences, approximately 15% of them singletons. Time point noted: newly diagnosed GD, antithyroid drugs for less than 3 months. Scientists built the TCR library using RNA that was extracted from PBMCs. The same data also contributed to another study, on T cells in Graves' hyperthyroidism and ophthalmopathy.

The material sequenced was peripheral blood mononuclear cells (PBMCs), taken at new diagnosis, from a patient treated with antithyroid drugs. These receptors all stem from a woman in her thirties with Graves disease.

The chain carries TRBV19 and TRBJ1-1; the D gene is possibly TRBD1 (5 bases). CDR1 is LNHDA and CDR2 is SQIVND in the germline V gene (reference sequence). The length of the CDR3 is 13 residues. Trimming took 9 bases from V and 1 from J, leaving 12 bases between them. This chain's CDR3 is CARSIGENTEAFF. DNA for the CDR3: TGTGCCAGATCTATAGGGGAGAACACTGAAGCTTTCTTT.

The chain carries TRBV4-1 and TRBJ2-6, with D possibly matching TRBD2 (5 bases). Trimming shortened V by 4 bases and J by 0 bases, and 22 bases separated the two germline ends. Germline V gene data show CDR1 as MGHRA and CDR2 as YSYEKL. The CDR3 length is 20 residues. The CDR3 sequence is CASSLRDVGSLSSGANVLTF. CDR3 coding DNA: TGCGCCAGCAGCCTCCGGGATGTGGGCAGCCTCAGCTCTGGGGCCAACGTCCTGACTTTC.

The genes are TRBV7-2 and TRBJ2-5, with 10 bases matching TRBD2. V was clipped by 0 bases and J by 6 bases; unmatched bases: 4. The CDR3 consists of 15 residues. Looked up from germline, CDR1 is SGHTA and CDR2 is FQGNSA. CDR3 sequence reads: CASSLAASGSKTQYF. The CDR3, as DNA: TGTGCCAGCAGCTTAGCGGCTAGCGGGAGCAAGACCCAGTACTTC.

This clonotype was recorded at least ten times. The chain joins TRBV20-1 to TRBJ1-2, with D unresolved. CDR3 length: 12 residues. CDR1 is DFQATT, CDR2 SNEGSKA, per germline (reference sequence). V was shortened by 4 bases and J by 3 bases, with 9 bases between the two germline ends. The CDR3: CSAKNGDYGYTF. CDR3 nucleotides: TGCAGTGCTAAGAATGGGGACTATGGCTACACCTTC.

This clonotype was found many times. The chain employs TRBV7-7 and TRBJ2-5; 10 bases fit TRBD1. The junction had 4 bases not matched to a gene; V was cut back by 4 bases and J by 5 bases. The CDR3 is 14 residues long. Germline V lookup: CDR1 SSHAT, CDR2 FNYEAQ (reference sequence). The CDR3 sequence: CASSSTGGWETQYF. DNA of the CDR3: TGTGCCAGCAGCTCGACAGGGGGCTGGGAGACCCAGTACTTC. The whole variable domain, remainder taken from reference TRBV7-7 and TRBJ2-5, is GAGVSQSPRYKVTKRGQDVTLRCDPISSHATLYWYQQALGQGPEFLTYFNYEAQPDKSGLPSDRFSAERPEGSISTLTIQRTEQRDSAMYRCASSSTGGWETQYFGPGTRLLVL.

This clonotype was picked up many times. The J gene is TRBJ2-3, the V gene TRBV11-2; TRBD2 matches 11 bases. This CDR3 has 17 residues. CDR1 SGHAT and CDR2 FQNNGV come from the germline V gene. After removal of 3 bases from V and 4 bases from J, the junction contained 9 bases not matched to a gene. CDR3: CASSFSSGRIAPDTQYF. The CDR3 region has the DNA TGTGCCAGCAGCTTCTCTAGCGGGAGGATTGCCCCAGATACGCAGTATTTT.

This clonotype was detected only a few times. The chain recombines TRBV2 with TRBJ2-2, with 8 bases lining up with TRBD2. Per germline, CDR1 SNHLY and CDR2 FYNNEI. Trimming took 9 bases from V and 1 from J; bases not matched to a gene: 7. CDR3 length: 15 amino acids. This CDR3 reads CASLPGLGNTGELFF. The CDR3 DNA reads TGTGCCAGTTTGCCGGGACTAGGGAACACCGGGGAGCTGTTTTTT.

The sample holds many counts of this clonotype. The J gene is TRBJ1-4, the V gene TRBV6-1, with D possibly being TRBD1 (5 bases). Per germline, CDR1 MNHNS and CDR2 SASEGT. The CDR3 is 14 amino acids. Trimming pared 7 bases from V and 8 bases from J, leaving 17 bases between. The CDR3 protein is CASTGDGLREKLFF. The CDR3 DNA reads as TGTGCCAGCACCGGGGACGGACTAAGGGAAAAACTGTTTTTT.

This chain uses TRBV28 with TRBJ2-1, with TRBD1 matching over 8 bases. This CDR3 region has 16 residues. Germline lookup yields CDR1 MDHEN and CDR2 SYDVKM. The trim removed 5 bases at V and 5 bases at J, leaving 11 bases unmatched. CDR3 sequence reads: CASSRAGTGIHNEQFF. Here the CDR3 DNA reads TGTGCCAGCAGTCGAGCCGGGACAGGAATACACAATGAGCAGTTCTTC.

Comments on this clonotype: The germline gene is not matched at one end of the junction; a read error may be the cause. This chain uses TRBV2 with TRBJ2-7; 9 nucleotides match TRBD1. Looked up from germline, CDR1 is SNHLY and CDR2 is FYNNEI. This CDR3 is 15 amino acids long. In nucleotides, the CDR3 is TGTGCCATCAGTGAGTCTGATGGACAGGGGTTCGAGCAGTACTTC. The encoded protein is CAISESDGQGFEQYF.

The sample holds many counts of this clonotype. The gene calls are TRBV7-9 and TRBJ2-1; D is perhaps TRBD1 (6 bases). The V end was cut by 7 bases, the J end by 5 bases, with 21 bases between. Germline CDR1 is SEHNR and CDR2 is FQNEAQ (reference sequence). CDR3 length equals 16 residues. The CDR3 loop reads CASITIQGRRDNEQFF. CDR3 bases: TGTGCCAGCATCACCATACAGGGACGCAGAGACAATGAGCAGTTCTTC.

Ten or more counts support this clonotype. This chain uses TRBV12-3 or TRBV12-4 with TRBJ2-7; D might be TRBD1 or TRBD2, each matching 5 bases. With 6 bases removed from V and 3 bases from J, the gap between germline ends came to 9 bases. This CDR3 is 12 amino acids long. CDR3 sequence: CASSLRGYEQYF. CDR3 sequence (DNA): TGTGCCAGCAGCTTGAGGGGCTACGAGCAGTACTTC.

The chain joins TRBV24-1 to TRBJ2-1; D might be TRBD1 or TRBD2, each matching 5 bases. V was pared by 2 bases and J by 8 bases, with 15 bases between. The CDR3 totals 15 residues. Germline values: CDR1 KGHDR, CDR2 SFDVKD. CDR3 residues: CATSDSWGSGYEQFF. In DNA, the CDR3 is TGTGCCACCAGTGATTCTTGGGGGTCAGGGTATGAGCAGTTCTTC.

This clonotype was detected only a few times. The rearrangement links TRBV15 to TRBJ2-7, with D hard to call. In germline, CDR1 is LNHNV, CDR2 YYDKDF (reference sequence). This CDR3 has 14 residues. With 1 base removed from V and 1 base from J, the gap between germline ends came to 8 bases. CDR3 sequence: CATSRGHRSYEQYF. CDR3 coding DNA: TGTGCCACCAGCAGAGGGCACAGATCCTACGAGCAGTACTTC.

In this sample, this clonotype turned up a few times. V and J are TRBV7-3 and TRBJ1-1, with D maybe TRBD1 (6 bases). The ends were cut back, 2 bases at V and 2 bases at J, with 9 bases in the middle. Looked up from germline, CDR1 is SGHTA and CDR2 is FQGTGA. The CDR3 covers 14 residues. The CDR3 nucleotides are TGTGCCAGCAGCTTAGACAGGTCCAACACTGAAGCTTTCTTT. Translation: CASSLDRSNTEAFF.

This clonotype was seen repeatedly, ten times or more. The V and J genes are TRBV7-2 and TRBJ2-1; TRBD2 agrees at 13 bases. From germline, CDR1 is SGHTA and CDR2 FQGNSA. The CDR3 covers 15 residues. J was trimmed by 8 bases and V by 2 bases; bases with no gene match: 3. The CDR3 here is CASSLILAGGDEQFF. The CDR3 nucleotides are TGTGCCAGCAGCTTAATACTAGCGGGAGGGGATGAGCAGTTCTTC.

This clonotype was observed many times. The chain is built from TRBV20-1 and TRBJ2-3; no reliable D call. Germline V gene lookup returns CDR1 DFQATT and CDR2 SNEGSKA (reference sequence). The CDR3 has 15 residues. The germline V and J ends were trimmed by 5 bases and 0 bases, with 15 bases remaining between them. In DNA form, the CDR3 reads TGCAGTGCTGAGCAGGCTACTTCTAGCACAGATACGCAGTATTTT. This translates into CSAEQATSSTDTQYF.